The subject of this entry is one T cell receptor (beta chain). Its antigen is not known. This record belongs to a study of cytomegalovirus exposure and HLA in healthy donors. Broader study findings: In a later analysis, several top co-occurrence clusters appeared linked to parvovirus B19, influenza, CMV and Epstein-Barr virus. Per a prior analysis, the majority of TCR beta V segments were productive roughly 90% or roughly 30% of the time. CMV serostatus alone was available as immune exposure information.

PCR involved 60 Vbeta and 13 Jbeta primers. Clones were read by immunoSEQ multiplex PCR, and TCRdb kept only the in-frame ones, dropping some. The profile covers approximately 120,000 clones, with 77% appearing a single time and about 10% taken by the ten largest. This CDR3 is built from 15 residues. Deletions cut 5 bases from V and 2 bases from J, with 16 bases between. CDR1 is SGHRS, CDR2 YFSETQ, per germline. The chain joins TRBV5-1 to TRBJ2-5, with D tentatively TRBD2 (6 bases). The receptor was derived from a man aged 40-50 years in good health and CMV-seropositive. The sequenced sample consisted of PBMCs. CDR3 in amino acids: CASRKQTGEQETQYF. In DNA form, the CDR3 reads TGCGCCAGCAGGAAGCAGACGGGAGAACAAGAGACCCAGTACTTC.